The 25 T cell receptor beta chains below were found in one sample sequenced in a study of beta chain features in type 1 diabetes. Expressed TCRB transcripts were sequenced after all isolated RNA was converted to cDNA. Produced via immunoSEQ multiplex PCR; TCRdb's table is partial and in-frame only. The sample consists of about half a million clones, over 25% of them appearing once. Input material: naive CD4+ T cells from blood. All receptors derive from a man younger than 35 in good health.

This chain uses TRBV30 with TRBJ2-7; either TRBD1 or TRBD2 may supply D (5 bases each). Germline CDR1 reads GTSNPN; CDR2 reads SVGIG (reference sequence). Trimming removed 1 base from V and 5 bases from J, with 12 bases in between. The CDR3 is made up of 13 amino acids. The CDR3 loop reads CAWSDGRDHEQYF. The CDR3 nucleotides read TGTGCCTGGAGTGATGGCAGGGACCACGAGCAGTACTTC.

This clone appeared a few times. The chain links TRBV11-2 to TRBJ2-3, with D unclear. V was trimmed by 3 bases and J by 3 bases, leaving 4 bases between them. In germline, CDR1 is SGHAT, CDR2 FQNNGV. The CDR3 covers 12 residues. CDR3 sequence reads: CASSFDTDTQYF. For the CDR3, the DNA is TGTGCCAGCAGCTTCGATACAGATACGCAGTATTTT.

The chain carries TRBV7-3 and TRBJ2-3; 7 bases fit TRBD2. The V gene's germline CDR1 is SGHTA and CDR2 FQGTGA. The CDR3 runs 13 residues. Unmatched junction bases numbered 3, after V lost 8 bases and J lost 1 base. CDR3 coding DNA: TGTGCCAGCGGTCTAGCGGGCACAGATACGCAGTATTTT. Translated: CASGLAGTDTQYF.

This sequence joins TRBV30 and TRBJ2-1; 7 bases map to TRBD1. The CDR3 is made up of 12 amino acids. Per the germline V gene, CDR1 is GTSNPN and CDR2 is SVGIG (reference sequence). Trimming removed 2 bases from V and 9 bases from J; junction bases left unmatched: 4. The CDR3 loop reads CAWSTQGTEQFF. The CDR3 nucleotides read TGTGCCTGGAGTACACAGGGGACTGAGCAGTTCTTC.

In its sample, this clone was seen a few times. This sequence joins TRBV7-2 and TRBJ2-3; perhaps TRBD2 as D (6 bases). The length of the CDR3 is 16 residues. CDR1 is SGHTA and CDR2 is FQGNSA in the germline V gene. V lost 4 bases and J lost 0, with 14 bases in between. CDR3 bases: TGTGCCAGCAGCTCTTATACCGGAGGGAGCACAGATACGCAGTATTTT. It encodes CASSSYTGGSTDTQYF.

This clone occurred once. This chain uses TRBV5-4 with TRBJ2-3; 8 bases are a match to TRBD2. Germline V gene lookup returns CDR1 SGHNT and CDR2 YYREEE (reference sequence). The CDR3 contains 15 residues. V lost 4 bases, J lost 2 bases, and 6 bases stayed unmatched. The CDR3 loop is CASSVISGATDTQYF. The CDR3 DNA is TGTGCCAGCAGCGTTATTAGCGGGGCCACAGATACGCAGTATTTT.

V is TRBV19 and J is TRBJ2-4; no definite D call. Germline V gives CDR1 LNHDA, CDR2 SQIVND (reference sequence). V gave up 5 bases and J gave up 7 bases, with 9 bases separating them. The CDR3 sequence is 12 residues long. CDR3 residues: CASSPSANIQYF. The CDR3 region has the DNA TGTGCCAGTAGTCCTAGTGCGAACATTCAGTACTTC.

This clone was seen only a few times. The CDR3 region is CAWTRGGQGYEQYF. In nucleotides, the CDR3 is TGTGCCTGGACGCGGGGGGGACAGGGTTACGAGCAGTACTTC. The chain couples TRBV30 to TRBJ2-7; either TRBD1 or TRBD2 may fit D (9 bases each). CDR3 length: 14 amino acids. V gave up 4 bases and J gave up 4 bases, with 17 bases separating them. Germline V gene data show CDR1 as GTSNPN and CDR2 as SVGIG (reference sequence).

The rearrangement joins TRBV4-3 to TRBJ1-1, with D tentatively TRBD1 (6 bases). The V and J ends lost 0 bases and 2 bases respectively, with 10 bases between them. The CDR3 contains 15 residues. CDR1 and CDR2 (germline): LGHNA, YSLEER. The chain's CDR3 is CASSQDPGANTEAFF. CDR3 sequence (DNA): TGCGCCAGCAGCCAAGATCCGGGGGCTAACACTGAAGCTTTCTTT.

This clone was seen more than once but under ten times. This chain uses TRBV7-9 with TRBJ2-7, with D maybe TRBD2 (5 bases). V lost 5 bases and J 2 bases, leaving 13 bases between the germline ends. CDR3 length equals 14 residues. Per the germline V gene, CDR1 is SEHNR and CDR2 is FQNEAQ (reference sequence). The CDR3 coding sequence is TGTGCCAGCAGCCCCCTCGCACTAGCCTACGAGCAGTACTTC. Translating it yields CASSPLALAYEQYF.

CDR3: CSVLQGGDTEAFF. The CDR3 coding sequence is TGCAGCGTCTTACAGGGGGGTGACACTGAAGCTTTCTTT. This chain links TRBV29-1 with TRBJ1-1; 8 bases are a match to TRBD1. Trimming at V came to 6 bases and at J to 3 bases, leaving 6 bases not matched to a gene. The CDR3 is 13 amino acids. Germline V CDR1 and CDR2: SQVTM, ANQGSEA.

This clone has only a few counts. The chain joins TRBV29-1 to TRBJ2-7, with 9 bases identical to TRBD1. Unmatched junction bases numbered 6, after V lost 6 bases and J lost 0 bases. The CDR3 runs 14 residues. Germline V gene sequence: CDR1 SQVTM, CDR2 ANQGSEA. CDR3 sequence (DNA): TGCAGCGTCTCCACAGGGGGCGCCTCCTACGAGCAGTACTTC. It translates to CSVSTGGASYEQYF.

The rearrangement joins TRBV13 to TRBJ2-7; D remains ambiguous. Germline V lookup: CDR1 PRHDT, CDR2 FYEKMQ (reference sequence). The CDR3 runs 13 residues. V was clipped by 2 bases and J by 6 bases, with 11 bases between them. CDR3 in amino acids: CASSLFAVGEQYF. CDR3 DNA: TGTGCCAGCAGCTTATTCGCAGTCGGCGAGCAGTACTTC.

A few counts support this clone. The V call is TRBV30, the J call TRBJ1-2, with D hard to call. The V end lost 2 bases, the J end lost 2 bases, and 12 bases lay between the germline ends. The CDR3 has 14 residues. Germline assignment: CDR1 GTSNPN and CDR2 SVGIG (reference sequence). The CDR3 region is CAWSPPGGNYGYTF. CDR3 bases: TGTGCCTGGAGTCCTCCTGGAGGGAACTATGGCTACACCTTC.

The chain employs TRBV25-1 and TRBJ2-3; D is possibly TRBD2 (5 bases). The V end lost 2 bases, the J end lost 3 bases, and 12 bases lay between the germline ends. Per the germline V gene, CDR1 is MGHDK and CDR2 is SYGVNS. The length of the CDR3 is 15 residues. The CDR3 nucleotides read TGTGCCAGCAGTGAAACGCGTCGGAGGACAGATACGCAGTATTTT. It specifies CASSETRRRTDTQYF.

The genes are TRBV5-1 and TRBJ2-5; maybe TRBD2 (6 bases). Trimming removed 6 bases from V and 1 base from J, with 16 bases in between. The CDR3 totals 15 residues. Germline V gene data show CDR1 as SGHRS and CDR2 as YFSETQ. The DNA of the CDR3 is TGCGCCAGCACTCTCGACGGGAGCGCCCAAGAGACCCAGTACTTC. Translated, it gives CASTLDGSAQETQYF. Based on the CDR3 plus reference TRBV5-1 and TRBJ2-5, the full variable domain is KAGVTQTPRYLIKTRGQQVTLSCSPISGHRSVSWYQQTPGQGLQFLFEYFSETQRNKGNFPGRFSGRQFSNSRSEMNVSTLELGDSALYLCASTLDGSAQETQYFGPGTRLLVL.

For this clone: This sample also contains other DNA sequences that code for the same CDR3. The J gene is TRBJ2-3, the V gene TRBV9; 7 nucleotides match TRBD2. This CDR3 has 15 residues. V dropped 2 bases and J dropped 0; count of bases not matched to a gene: 3. Germline lookup yields CDR1 SGDLS and CDR2 YYNGEE. The CDR3 region has the DNA TGTGCCAGCAGCGTTTCTAGCGGCAGCACAGATACGCAGTATTTT. Protein product: CASSVSSGSTDTQYF.

In this sample, this clone turned up a few times. The identical CDR3 is also encoded by other nucleotide sequences in the sample. The gene calls are TRBV29-1 and TRBJ1-2; D gene uncertain. This CDR3 is built from 12 residues. Trimming removed 4 bases at V and 0 bases at J, with 6 bases between. Germline CDR1 and CDR2: SQVTM and ANQGSEA. CDR3 bases: TGCAGCGTTGCCCAGGCTAACTATGGCTACACCTTC. It specifies CSVAQANYGYTF. The full variable domain, in which reference TRBV29-1 and TRBJ1-2 provide the parts outside the CDR3, is SAVISQKPSRDICQRGTSLTIQCQVDSQVTMMFWYRQQPGQSLTLIATANQGSEATYESGFVIDKFPISRPNLTFSTLTVSNMSPEDSSIYLCSVAQANYGYTFGSGTRLTVV.

The rearrangement joins TRBV7-2 to TRBJ2-1; no definite D call. The CDR3 loop spans 14 amino acids. Trimming left V 2 bases short and J 3 bases short, with 8 bases between. The germline V gene encodes CDR1 SGHTA and CDR2 FQGNSA. The CDR3 here is CASSLLERYNEQFF. Here the CDR3 DNA reads TGTGCCAGCAGCTTACTAGAGCGCTACAATGAGCAGTTCTTC.

J is TRBJ1-1 and V is TRBV29-1; D is undetermined. Germline V gene data show CDR1 as SQVTM and CDR2 as ANQGSEA. This CDR3 spans 14 amino acids. V lost 4 bases and J lost 6, with 18 bases in between. The CDR3 DNA is TGCAGCGTTGGTCCAGTGTTGGCCGGCGCTGAAGCTTTCTTT. This translates into CSVGPVLAGAEAFF.

This clone was seen only a few times. This rearrangement joins TRBV5-1 to TRBJ2-5; 10 bases agree with TRBD1. This CDR3 contains 15 residues. Germline assignment: CDR1 SGHRS and CDR2 YFSETQ. V dropped 4 bases and J dropped 5; count of bases not matched to a gene: 8. The CDR3 DNA follows: TGCGCCAGCAGCGCTACGACAGGGGGCTACGAGACCCAGTACTTC. This codes for CASSATTGGYETQYF.

This chain joins TRBV30 and TRBJ1-5; D is uncertain. Trimming cost V 2 bases and J 3 bases, with 14 bases left between them. Germline V gene lookup returns CDR1 GTSNPN and CDR2 SVGIG (reference sequence). This CDR3 contains 15 residues. CDR3 nucleotides: TGTGCCTGGAGTTCCGAGTTCCCGGACAATCAGCCCCAGCATTTT. The encoded protein is CAWSSEFPDNQPQHF. Looking up the rest from reference TRBV30 and TRBJ1-5 gives the full variable domain: SQTIHQWPATLVQPVGSPLSLECTVEGTSNPNLYWYRQAAGRGLQLLFYSVGIGQISSEVPQNLSASRPQDRQFILSSKKLLLSDSGFYLCAWSSEFPDNQPQHFGDGTRLSIL.

This clone has more than one count but fewer than ten. V is TRBV29-1 and J is TRBJ2-4, with unresolved D. Germline CDR1 SQVTM, CDR2 ANQGSEA. This CDR3 has 13 amino acids. The ends were cut back, 4 bases at V and 3 bases at J, with 10 bases in the middle. In nucleotides, the CDR3 is TGCAGCGTTGTAGGTCAAGGCAAAAACATTCAGTACTTC. Its protein product is CSVVGQGKNIQYF. Looking up the rest from reference TRBV29-1 and TRBJ2-4 gives the full variable domain: SAVISQKPSRDICQRGTSLTIQCQVDSQVTMMFWYRQQPGQSLTLIATANQGSEATYESGFVIDKFPISRPNLTFSTLTVSNMSPEDSSIYLCSVVGQGKNIQYFGAGTRLSVL.

This clone has only one observation. V gene TRBV30 combines with J gene TRBJ1-1, with TRBD1 matching 7 bases. The CDR3 has 15 residues. Germline-derived CDR1 and CDR2 are GTSNPN and SVGIG (reference sequence). V gave up 3 bases and J gave up 4 bases; unmatched junction bases: 11. The CDR3 sequence: CAWRDLGRGSTEAFF. The DNA for the CDR3 is TGTGCCTGGAGGGACCTGGGCAGGGGGTCCACTGAAGCTTTCTTT.

The chain uses TRBV10-3 and TRBJ2-7; D gene unclear. Per germline, CDR1 ENHRY and CDR2 SYGVKD. The CDR3 sequence is 13 residues long. The V and J ends lost 0 bases and 6 bases respectively, with 9 bases between them. Here the CDR3 DNA reads TGTGCCATCAGTGAGTCGGTCCCGGGCGAGCAGTACTTC. Translated: CAISESVPGEQYF.